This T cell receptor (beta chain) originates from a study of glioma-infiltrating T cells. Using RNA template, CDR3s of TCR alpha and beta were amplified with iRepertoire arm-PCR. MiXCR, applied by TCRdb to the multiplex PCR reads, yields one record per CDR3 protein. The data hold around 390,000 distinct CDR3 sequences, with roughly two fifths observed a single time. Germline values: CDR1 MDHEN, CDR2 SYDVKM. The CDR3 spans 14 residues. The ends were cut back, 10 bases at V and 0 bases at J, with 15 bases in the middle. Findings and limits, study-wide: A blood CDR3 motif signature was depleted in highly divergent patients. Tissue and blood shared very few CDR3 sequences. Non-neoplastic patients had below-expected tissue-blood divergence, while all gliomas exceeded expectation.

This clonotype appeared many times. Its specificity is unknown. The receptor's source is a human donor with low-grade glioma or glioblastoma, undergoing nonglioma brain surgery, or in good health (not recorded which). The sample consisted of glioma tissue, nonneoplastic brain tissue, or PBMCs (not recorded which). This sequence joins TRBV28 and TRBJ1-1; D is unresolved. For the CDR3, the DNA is TGTGCCATCGGAAAGGGCAACTTGAACACTGAAGCTTTCTTT. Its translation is CAIGKGNLNTEAFF. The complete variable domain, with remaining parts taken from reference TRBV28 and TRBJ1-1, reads DVKVTQSSRYLVKRTGEKVFLECVQDMDHENMFWYRQDPGLGLRLIYFSYDVKMKEKGDIPEGYSVSREKKERFSLILESASTNQTSMYLCAIGKGNLNTEAFFGQGTRLTVV.